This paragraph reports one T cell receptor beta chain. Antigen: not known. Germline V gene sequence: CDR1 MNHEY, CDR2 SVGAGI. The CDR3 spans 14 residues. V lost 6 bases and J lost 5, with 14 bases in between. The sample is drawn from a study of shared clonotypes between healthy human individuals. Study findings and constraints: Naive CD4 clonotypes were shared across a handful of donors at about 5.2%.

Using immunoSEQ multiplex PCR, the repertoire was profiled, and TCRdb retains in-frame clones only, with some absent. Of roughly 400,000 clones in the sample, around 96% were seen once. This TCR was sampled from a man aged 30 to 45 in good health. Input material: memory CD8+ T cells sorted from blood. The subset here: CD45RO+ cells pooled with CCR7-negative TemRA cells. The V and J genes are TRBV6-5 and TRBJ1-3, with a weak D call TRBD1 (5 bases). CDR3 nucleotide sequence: TGTGCCAGCAGCCTAGACAGTTCCAGAAACACCATATATTTT. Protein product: CASSLDSSRNTIYF.